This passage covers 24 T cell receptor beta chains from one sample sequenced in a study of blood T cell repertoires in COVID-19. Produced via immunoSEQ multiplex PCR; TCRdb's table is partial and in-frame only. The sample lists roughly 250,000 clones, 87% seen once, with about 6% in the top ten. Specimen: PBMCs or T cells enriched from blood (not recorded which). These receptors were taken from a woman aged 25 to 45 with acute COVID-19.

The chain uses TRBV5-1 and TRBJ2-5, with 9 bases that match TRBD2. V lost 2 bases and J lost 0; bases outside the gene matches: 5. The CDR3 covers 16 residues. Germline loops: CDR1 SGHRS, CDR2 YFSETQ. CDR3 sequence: CASSLGAGGYQETQYF. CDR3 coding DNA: TGCGCCAGCAGCTTAGGTGCGGGAGGGTACCAAGAGACCCAGTACTTC.

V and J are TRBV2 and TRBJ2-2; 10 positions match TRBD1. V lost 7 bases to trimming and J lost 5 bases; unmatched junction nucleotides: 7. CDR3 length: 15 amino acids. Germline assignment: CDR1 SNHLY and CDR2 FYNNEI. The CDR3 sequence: CASTMGTGATGELFF. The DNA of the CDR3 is TGTGCCAGCACTATGGGGACAGGGGCAACCGGGGAGCTGTTTTTT.

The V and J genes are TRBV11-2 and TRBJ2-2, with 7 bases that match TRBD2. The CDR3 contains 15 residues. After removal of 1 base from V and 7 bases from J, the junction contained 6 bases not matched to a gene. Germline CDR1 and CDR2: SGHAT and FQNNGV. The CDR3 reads CASSLGGRADGELFF. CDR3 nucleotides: TGTGCCAGCAGCTTAGGAGGGAGGGCCGACGGGGAGCTGTTTTTT. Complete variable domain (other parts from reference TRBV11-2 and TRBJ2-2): EAGVAQSPRYKIIEKRQSVAFWCNPISGHATLYWYQQILGQGPKLLIQFQNNGVVDDSQLPKDRFSAERLKGVDSTLKIQPAKLEDSAVYLCASSLGGRADGELFFGEGSRLTVL.

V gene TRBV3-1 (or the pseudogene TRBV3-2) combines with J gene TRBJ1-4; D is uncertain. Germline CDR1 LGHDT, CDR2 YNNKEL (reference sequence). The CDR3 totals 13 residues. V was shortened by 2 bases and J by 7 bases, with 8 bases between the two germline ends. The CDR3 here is CASSQTVAEKLFF. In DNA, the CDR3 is TGTGCCAGCAGCCAAACGGTCGCTGAAAAACTGTTTTTT.

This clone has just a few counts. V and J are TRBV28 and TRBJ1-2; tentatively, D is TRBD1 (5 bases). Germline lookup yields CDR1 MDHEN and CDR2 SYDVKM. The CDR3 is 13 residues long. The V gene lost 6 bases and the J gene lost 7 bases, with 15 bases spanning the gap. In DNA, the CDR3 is TGTGCCAGCAGGCTCGGGGGTTCGGGTGGCTACACCTTC. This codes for CASRLGGSGGYTF.

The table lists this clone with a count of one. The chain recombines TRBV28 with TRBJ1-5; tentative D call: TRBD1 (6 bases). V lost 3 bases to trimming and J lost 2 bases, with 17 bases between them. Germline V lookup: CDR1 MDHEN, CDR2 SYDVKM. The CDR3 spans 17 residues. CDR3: CASSLLAGAHGNQPQHF. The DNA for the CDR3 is TGTGCCAGCAGTTTGCTGGCGGGGGCGCATGGCAATCAGCCCCAGCATTTT.

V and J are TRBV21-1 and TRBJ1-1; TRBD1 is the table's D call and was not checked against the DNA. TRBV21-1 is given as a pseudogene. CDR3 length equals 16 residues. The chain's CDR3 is CASSKPGQVYYTEAFF. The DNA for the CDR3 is TGTGCCAGCAGCAAACCGGGACAGGTTTACTACACTGAAGCTTTCTTT.

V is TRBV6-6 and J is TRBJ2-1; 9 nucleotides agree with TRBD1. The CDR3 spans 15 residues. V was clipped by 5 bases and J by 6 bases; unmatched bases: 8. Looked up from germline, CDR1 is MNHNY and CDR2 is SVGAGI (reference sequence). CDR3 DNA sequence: TGTGCCAGCAGTCCCGCGGGACAGGGATCCAATGAGCAGTTCTTC. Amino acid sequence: CASSPAGQGSNEQFF.

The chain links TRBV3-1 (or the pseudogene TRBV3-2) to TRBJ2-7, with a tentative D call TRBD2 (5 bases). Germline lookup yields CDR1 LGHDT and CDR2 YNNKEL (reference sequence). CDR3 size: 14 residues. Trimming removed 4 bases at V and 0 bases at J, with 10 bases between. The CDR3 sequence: CASSPTTISYEQYF. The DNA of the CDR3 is TGTGCCAGCAGCCCGACGACTATCTCCTACGAGCAGTACTTC.

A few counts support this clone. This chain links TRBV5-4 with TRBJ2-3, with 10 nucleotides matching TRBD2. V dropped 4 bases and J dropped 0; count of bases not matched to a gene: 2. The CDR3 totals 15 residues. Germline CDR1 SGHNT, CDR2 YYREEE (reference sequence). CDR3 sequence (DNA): TGTGCCAGCAGCCTAGCGGGAGCAAGCACAGATACGCAGTATTTT. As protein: CASSLAGASTDTQYF. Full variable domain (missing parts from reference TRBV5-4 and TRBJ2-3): ETGVTQSPTHLIKTRGQQVTLRCSSQSGHNTVSWYQQALGQGPQFIFQYYREEENGRGNFPPRFSGLQFPNYSSELNVNALELDDSALYLCASSLAGASTDTQYFGPGTRLTVL.

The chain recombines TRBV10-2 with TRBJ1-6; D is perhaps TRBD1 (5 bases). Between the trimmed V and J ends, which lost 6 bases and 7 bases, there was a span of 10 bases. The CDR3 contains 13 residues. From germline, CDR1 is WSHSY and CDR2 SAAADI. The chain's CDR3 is CASRGPRNSPLHF. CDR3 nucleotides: TGCGCCAGCAGGGGGCCTCGGAATTCACCCCTCCACTTT.

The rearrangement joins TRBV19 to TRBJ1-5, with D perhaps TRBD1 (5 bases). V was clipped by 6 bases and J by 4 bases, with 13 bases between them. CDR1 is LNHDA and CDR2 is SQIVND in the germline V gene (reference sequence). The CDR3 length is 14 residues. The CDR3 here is CASSAGQKNQPQHF. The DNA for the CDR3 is TGTGCCAGTAGCGCGGGGCAGAAGAATCAGCCCCAGCATTTT.

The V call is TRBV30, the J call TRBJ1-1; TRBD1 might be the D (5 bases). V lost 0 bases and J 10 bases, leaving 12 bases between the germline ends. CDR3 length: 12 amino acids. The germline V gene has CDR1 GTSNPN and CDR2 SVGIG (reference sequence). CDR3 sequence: CAWSVRQKGAFF. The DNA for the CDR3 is TGTGCCTGGAGTGTTAGACAGAAGGGAGCTTTCTTT.

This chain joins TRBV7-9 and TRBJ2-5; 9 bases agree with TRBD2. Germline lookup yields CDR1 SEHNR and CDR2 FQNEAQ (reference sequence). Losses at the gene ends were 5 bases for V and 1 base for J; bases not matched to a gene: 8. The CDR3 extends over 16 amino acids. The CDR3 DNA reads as TGTGCCAGCAGCCCCCGTAGAGCGGGGGGCCAAGAGACCCAGTACTTC. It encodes CASSPRRAGGQETQYF.

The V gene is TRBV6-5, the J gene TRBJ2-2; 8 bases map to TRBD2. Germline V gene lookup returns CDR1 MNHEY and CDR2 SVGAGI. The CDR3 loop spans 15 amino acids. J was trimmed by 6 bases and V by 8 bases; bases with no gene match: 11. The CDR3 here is CASGTAPLAAGELFF. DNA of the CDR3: TGTGCCAGCGGGACGGCCCCACTAGCGGCCGGGGAGCTGTTTTTT.

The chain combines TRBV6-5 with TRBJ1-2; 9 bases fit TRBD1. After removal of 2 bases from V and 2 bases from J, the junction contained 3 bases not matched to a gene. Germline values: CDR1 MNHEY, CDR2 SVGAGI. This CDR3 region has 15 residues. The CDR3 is CASSYTGTGNYGYTF. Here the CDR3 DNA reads TGTGCCAGCAGTTACACCGGGACAGGGAACTATGGCTACACCTTC.

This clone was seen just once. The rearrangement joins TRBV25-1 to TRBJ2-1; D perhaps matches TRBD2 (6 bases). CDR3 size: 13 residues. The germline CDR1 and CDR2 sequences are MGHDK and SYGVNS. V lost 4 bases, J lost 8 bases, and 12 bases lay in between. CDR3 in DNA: TGTGCCAGCAGTGTCGAGGGACTTCATGAGCAGTTCTTC. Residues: CASSVEGLHEQFF.

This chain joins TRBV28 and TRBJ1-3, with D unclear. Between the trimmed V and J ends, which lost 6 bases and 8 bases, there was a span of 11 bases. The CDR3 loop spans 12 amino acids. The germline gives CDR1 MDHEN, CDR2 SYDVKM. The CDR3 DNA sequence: TGTGCCAGCAGCCGCCTCGGGTACACCATATATTTT. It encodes CASSRLGYTIYF.

CDR3 region: CASSGRTGLGYTF. In nucleotides, the CDR3 is TGTGCCAGCAGCGGCCGGACAGGGTTAGGCTACACCTTC. The chain is built from TRBV7-9 and TRBJ1-2; 8 bases match TRBD1. The ends lost 5 bases at V and 8 bases at J; junction bases unmatched: 7. The CDR3 totals 13 residues. The germline CDR1 and CDR2 sequences are SEHNR and FQNEAQ (reference sequence).

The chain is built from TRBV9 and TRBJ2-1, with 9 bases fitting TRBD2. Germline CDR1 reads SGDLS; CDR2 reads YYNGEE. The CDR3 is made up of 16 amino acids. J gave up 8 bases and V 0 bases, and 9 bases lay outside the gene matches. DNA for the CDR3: TGTGCCAGCAGCGTAGCCACAGCGGGGGGACGGGATGAGCAGTTCTTC. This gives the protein CASSVATAGGRDEQFF.

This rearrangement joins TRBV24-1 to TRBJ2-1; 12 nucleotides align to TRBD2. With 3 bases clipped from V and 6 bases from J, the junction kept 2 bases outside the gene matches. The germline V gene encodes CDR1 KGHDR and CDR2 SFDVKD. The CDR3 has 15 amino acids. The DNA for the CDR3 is TGTGCCACCAGTGATCGACTAGCGGGAGTCAATGAGCAGTTCTTC. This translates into CATSDRLAGVNEQFF.

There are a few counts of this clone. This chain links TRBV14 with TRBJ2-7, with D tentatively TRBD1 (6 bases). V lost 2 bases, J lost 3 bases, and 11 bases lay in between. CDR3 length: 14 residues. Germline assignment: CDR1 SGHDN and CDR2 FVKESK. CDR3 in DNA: TGTGCCAGCAGCCAAAGGGACACTTACTACGAGCAGTACTTC. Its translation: CASSQRDTYYEQYF.

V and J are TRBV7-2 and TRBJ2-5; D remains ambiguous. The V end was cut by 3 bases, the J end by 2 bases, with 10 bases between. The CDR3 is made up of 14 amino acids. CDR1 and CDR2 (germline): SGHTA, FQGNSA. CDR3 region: CASSFRDKQETQYF. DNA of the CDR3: TGTGCCAGCAGCTTTCGAGACAAACAAGAGACCCAGTACTTC. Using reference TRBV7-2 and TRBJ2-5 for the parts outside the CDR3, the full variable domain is GAGVSQSPSNKVTEKGKDVELRCDPISGHTALYWYRQSLGQGLEFLIYFQGNSAPDKSGLPSDRFSAERTGGSVSTLTIQRTQQEDSAVYLCASSFRDKQETQYFGPGTRLLVL.

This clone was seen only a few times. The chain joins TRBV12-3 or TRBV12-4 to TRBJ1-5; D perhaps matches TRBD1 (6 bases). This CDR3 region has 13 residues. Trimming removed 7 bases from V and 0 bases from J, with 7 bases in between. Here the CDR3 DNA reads TGTGCCAGCACAGGGGATAGCAATCAGCCCCAGCATTTT. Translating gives CASTGDSNQPQHF.